The next 9 T cell receptor beta chains were all read from a single sample in a study of shared clonotypes between healthy human individuals. Clones were sequenced by immunoSEQ multiplex PCR, and TCRdb holds only the in-frame ones, with some missing. This sample carries 650,000 to 800,000 clones, 92% of them seen once, and the ten largest clones take approximately 24%. CD45RO-negative, CCR7-positively selected cells formed the naive CD8 fraction, excluding terminally differentiated effector memory CD45RA+ cells. Sequencing was carried out using naive CD8+ T cells sorted from blood. These receptor sequences come from a man younger than 40 in good health.

J is TRBJ2-5 and V is TRBV27, with 10 positions matching TRBD2. This CDR3 spans 15 amino acids. V shed 5 bases and J 2 bases; nucleotides not matched to a gene: 5. Germline V CDR1 and CDR2: MNHEY, SMNVEV (reference sequence). The CDR3 DNA is TGTGCCAGCAGTCCGTCTAGCGGGAGTCAAGAGACCCAGTACTTC. Amino acid sequence: CASSPSSGSQETQYF.

J is TRBJ2-5 and V is TRBV19, with 8 bases aligning to TRBD2. J lost 2 bases, V lost 3 bases, and 5 bases had no gene match. Germline assignment: CDR1 LNHDA and CDR2 SQIVND (reference sequence). The CDR3 runs 15 residues. In DNA form, the CDR3 reads TGTGCCAGTAGTATCGGTACTAGCGGACAAGAGACCCAGTACTTC. Amino acids: CASSIGTSGQETQYF.

This clone appeared once. The chain carries TRBV16 and TRBJ2-1; TRBD2 aligns across 10 bases. Germline loops: CDR1 KGHSY, CDR2 FQNENV. After removal of 1 base from V and 1 base from J, the junction contained 4 bases not matched to a gene. CDR3 length: 17 residues. CDR3 in DNA: TGTGCCAGCAGCCAATACCTAGCGGGAGTATCCTACAATGAGCAGTTCTTC. Protein: CASSQYLAGVSYNEQFF.

This chain connects TRBV5-1 to TRBJ2-1; TRBD2 agrees at 8 bases. The V gene end was trimmed by 1 base and the J gene end by 4 bases; junction bases not matched to a gene: 7. Germline V gives CDR1 SGHRS, CDR2 YFSETQ. This CDR3 contains 16 residues. As DNA, the CDR3 is TGCGCCAGCAGCTTGTTTGAAGCGGGAGAGTACAATGAGCAGTTCTTC. Amino acid sequence: CASSLFEAGEYNEQFF.

V usage is TRBV27 and J usage is TRBJ2-2, with TRBD1 matching 7 bases. The V gene end was trimmed by 6 bases and the J gene end by 7 bases; junction bases not matched to a gene: 5. In germline, CDR1 is MNHEY, CDR2 SMNVEV (reference sequence). The CDR3 runs to 13 residues. The CDR3 reads CASRLTGIGELFF. Written as DNA, the CDR3 is TGTGCCAGCAGATTGACAGGGATCGGGGAGCTGTTTTTT.

This chain connects TRBV28 to TRBJ1-1; maybe TRBD1 (5 bases). Germline CDR1 is MDHEN and CDR2 is SYDVKM. V was pared by 7 bases and J by 7 bases, with 16 bases between. The CDR3 totals 13 residues. The chain's CDR3 is CASTPIDSFEAFF. In DNA, the CDR3 is TGTGCCAGCACCCCAATCGACAGTTTTGAAGCTTTCTTT.

The J gene is TRBJ2-1, the V gene TRBV7-6; a weak D match, TRBD1 (5 bases). Deletions cut 5 bases from V and 9 bases from J, with 20 bases between. The CDR3 is 15 amino acids. CDR1 and CDR2 from the germline V gene are SGHVS and FNYEAQ. The CDR3 bases are TGTGCCAGCAGCCCCTCCCCAGCAGCAGGGCTTGAGCAGTTCTTC. Amino acid sequence: CASSPSPAAGLEQFF.

This chain joins TRBV10-3 and TRBJ2-1, with D maybe TRBD2 (5 bases). V lost 0 bases, J lost 9 bases, and 9 bases lay in between. CDR1 is ENHRY, CDR2 SYGVKD, per germline. The CDR3 runs 13 residues. CDR3 loop: CAISESGRVEQFF. The CDR3 DNA follows: TGTGCCATCAGTGAGTCTGGGCGGGTTGAGCAGTTCTTC.

With respect to this clone: The same CDR3 is also encoded by other DNA sequences in this sample. The chain recombines TRBV7-6 with TRBJ2-7; D gene ambiguous. Trimming shortened V by 1 base and J by 0 bases, and 4 bases separated the two germline ends. CDR1 is SGHVS and CDR2 is FNYEAQ in the germline V gene. CDR3 length: 13 residues. The CDR3, as DNA: TGTGCCAGCAGCTTAGGAGCCTCCTACGAGCAGTACTTC. It yields the protein CASSLGASYEQYF. Full variable domain (outside the CDR3, taken from reference TRBV7-6 and TRBJ2-7): GAGVSQSPRYKVTKRGQDVALRCDPISGHVSLYWYRQALGQGPEFLTYFNYEAQQDKSGLPNDRFSAERPEGSISTLTIQRTEQRDSAMYRCASSLGASYEQYFGPGTRLTVT.